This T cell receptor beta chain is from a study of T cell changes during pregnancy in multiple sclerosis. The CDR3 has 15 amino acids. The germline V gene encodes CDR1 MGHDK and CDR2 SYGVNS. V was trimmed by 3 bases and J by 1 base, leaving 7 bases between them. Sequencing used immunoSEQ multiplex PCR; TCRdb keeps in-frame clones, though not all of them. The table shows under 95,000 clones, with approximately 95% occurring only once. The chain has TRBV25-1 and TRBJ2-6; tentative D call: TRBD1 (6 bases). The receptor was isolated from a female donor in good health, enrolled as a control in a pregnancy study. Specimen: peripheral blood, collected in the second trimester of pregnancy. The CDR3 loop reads CASSDRGSGANVLTF. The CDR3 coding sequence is TGTGCCAGCAGTGACAGGGGATCTGGGGCCAACGTCCTGACTTTC.